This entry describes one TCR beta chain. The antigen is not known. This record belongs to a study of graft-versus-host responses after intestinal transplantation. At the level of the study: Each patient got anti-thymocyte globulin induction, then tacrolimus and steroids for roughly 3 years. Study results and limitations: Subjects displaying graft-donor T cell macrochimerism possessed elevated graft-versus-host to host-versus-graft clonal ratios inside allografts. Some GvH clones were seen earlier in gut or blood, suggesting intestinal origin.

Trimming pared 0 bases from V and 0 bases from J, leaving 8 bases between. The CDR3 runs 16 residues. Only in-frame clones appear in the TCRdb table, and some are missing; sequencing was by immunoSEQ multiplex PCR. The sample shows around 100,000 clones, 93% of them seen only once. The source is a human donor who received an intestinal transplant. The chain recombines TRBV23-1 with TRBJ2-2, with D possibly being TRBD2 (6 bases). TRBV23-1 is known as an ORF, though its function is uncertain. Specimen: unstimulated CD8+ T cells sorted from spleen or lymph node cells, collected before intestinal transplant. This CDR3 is CASSQSRTTNTGELFF. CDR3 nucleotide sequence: TGCGCCAGCAGTCAATCGCGGACTACGAACACCGGGGAGCTGTTTTTT.